The 7 T cell receptor beta chains below all came from one sample that was sequenced in a study of T cell repertoires in cytomegalovirus infection. From the reads, TCRdb called clonotypes with MiXCR, one entry per CDR3 protein. The sample holds under 200,000 distinct CDR3 sequences; roughly a fifth are singletons and the top ten take about 25%. What these receptors recognize is not known. This specimen consisted of CD8+ T cells from cultured PBMCs, obtained from culture after CMV antigen stimulation. These receptors all stem from a human donor in good health (CMV status not recorded). Some clones in this sample may be carry-over from other donors' samples.

The chain employs TRBV7-8 and TRBJ1-4; D gene ambiguous. Trimming pared 6 bases from V and 8 bases from J, leaving 10 bases between. This CDR3 comprises 12 residues. Looked up from germline, CDR1 is SGHVS and CDR2 is FQNEAQ. The CDR3 bases are TGTGCCAGCAGTTCCCCAAAGGAAAAACTGTTTTTT. It specifies CASSSPKEKLFF.

In its sample, this clonotype was seen a few times. In DNA, the CDR3 is TGTGCCAGCAGCGAGGTAGCGGGACCGAGGGAGACCCAGTACTTC. Translation: CASSEVAGPRETQYF. The chain recombines TRBV9 with TRBJ2-5, with 8 positions matching TRBD2. CDR1 SGDLS and CDR2 YYNGEE come from the germline V gene. Trimming cost V 3 bases and J 5 bases; bases outside gene matches: 9. The CDR3 has 15 residues.

This clonotype has at least ten counts. This CDR3 reads CASSFAADTSSYEQYF. The CDR3, as DNA: TGTGCCAGCAGCTTCGCGGCAGACACCAGCTCCTACGAGCAGTACTTC. The V call is TRBV7-8, the J call TRBJ2-7; D not resolved. Trimming took 3 bases from V and 0 from J, leaving 15 bases between them. Germline assignment: CDR1 SGHVS and CDR2 FQNEAQ. The CDR3 runs to 16 residues.

This clonotype was seen a handful of times. The chain has TRBV7-2 and TRBJ2-5, with TRBD2 as a possible D gene (7 bases). Germline loops: CDR1 SGHTA, CDR2 FQGNSA. The CDR3 is made up of 15 amino acids. The germline V and J ends were trimmed by 1 base and 4 bases, with 13 bases remaining between them. CDR3 bases: TGTGCCAGCAGCTTAGGGCGGGGGCCGGGAGAGACCCAGTACTTC. This encodes CASSLGRGPGETQYF.

J is TRBJ2-7 and V is TRBV4-1; 7 nucleotides line up with TRBD1. From germline, CDR1 is MGHRA and CDR2 YSYEKL. Trimming cost V 6 bases and J 0 bases; bases outside gene matches: 8. The CDR3 runs to 15 residues. CDR3 bases: TGCGCCAGCAGGGCCCGGGACAGCAGCTCCTACGAGCAGTACTTC. This translates into CASRARDSSSYEQYF.

The chain joins TRBV7-9 to TRBJ1-2; 7 bases fit TRBD1. Germline V CDR1 and CDR2: SEHNR, FQNEAQ (reference sequence). This CDR3 spans 14 amino acids. V gave up 6 bases and J gave up 1 base; unmatched junction bases: 5. The CDR3 coding sequence is TGTGCCAGCAGGGGACAGAGCCTTAACTATGGCTACACCTTC. The encoded protein is CASRGQSLNYGYTF.

V is TRBV6-2 or TRBV6-3 and J is TRBJ2-7; D unclear. V was pared by 1 base and J by 4 bases, with 8 bases between. The germline gives CDR1 MNHEY, CDR2 SVGEGT. The CDR3 is made up of 13 amino acids. The CDR3 DNA follows: TGTGCCAGCAGTTACTTCCTTGCGTACGAGCAGTACTTC. Amino acids: CASSYFLAYEQYF.